The 31 T cell receptor beta chains below come from one sample, sequenced in a study of metastatic and nonmetastatic thyroid tumors. Thyroid surgery was performed in patients who had received no treatment beforehand. TCRdb re-called the PCR reads with MiXCR. The sample carries about 35,000 clones, approximately 20% recorded once. Sequencing was done on a sample of blood. The receptor set was obtained from a female donor with papillary thyroid cancer or a benign thyroid nodule (not recorded which). Some clones in this sample may be carry-over from other donors' samples.

In its sample, this clone was seen many times. In the same sample, other DNA sequences code for this CDR3. The V call is TRBV20-1, the J call TRBJ2-7; TRBD2 matches 7 bases. Germline V gene sequence: CDR1 DFQATT, CDR2 SNEGSKA (reference sequence). This CDR3 contains 14 residues. Germline trimming cut 0 bases from V and 4 bases from J; bases unmatched to any gene: 6. CDR3 nucleotide sequence: TGCAGTGCTAGAGACCCCCGGCGGGAGTACGAGCAGTACTTC. Residues: CSARDPRREYEQYF.

This clone has at least ten counts. The rearrangement links TRBV12-3 or TRBV12-4 to TRBJ1-1, with 12 bases fitting TRBD1. The CDR3 is 17 amino acids. V gave up 3 bases and J gave up 5 bases; unmatched junction bases: 10. The CDR3 protein is CASSLGDRGLWGTEAFF. CDR3 bases: TGTGCCAGCAGTTTGGGGGACAGGGGGCTATGGGGGACTGAAGCTTTCTTT.

The chain couples TRBV18 to TRBJ1-1; unclear D gene. The germline gives CDR1 KGHSH, CDR2 LQKENI. This CDR3 has 15 amino acids. Between the trimmed V and J ends, which lost 4 bases and 0 bases, there was a span of 12 bases. The CDR3 loop is CASSLGVGVNTEAFF. CDR3 DNA: TGTGCCAGCTCACTTGGTGTTGGGGTGAACACTGAAGCTTTCTTT.

This clone was counted between two and nine times. This chain links TRBV28 with TRBJ2-7; TRBD2 matches 11 bases. Germline CDR1 and CDR2: MDHEN and SYDVKM. The CDR3 extends over 15 amino acids. V was clipped by 8 bases and J by 3 bases; unmatched bases: 9. The CDR3 is CASSGISGGGYEQYF. The CDR3 bases are TGTGCCAGCTCAGGGATTAGCGGGGGGGGCTACGAGCAGTACTTC.

This clone was seen many times. The chain employs TRBV27 and TRBJ2-7; D unresolved. The V end was cut by 6 bases, the J end by 2 bases, with 11 bases between. The CDR3 has 13 amino acids. Germline CDR1 and CDR2: MNHEY and SMNVEV (reference sequence). The CDR3 loop reads CASSLTETYEQYF. The CDR3 DNA follows: TGTGCCAGCAGCCTGACGGAAACCTACGAGCAGTACTTC.

This clone was seen ten or more times. The rearrangement joins TRBV19 to TRBJ2-2; 7 bases agree with TRBD1. This CDR3 has 15 residues. Trimming removed 0 bases from V and 10 bases from J; junction bases left unmatched: 8. CDR1 is LNHDA and CDR2 is SQIVND in the germline V gene (reference sequence). For the CDR3, the DNA is TGTGCCAGTAGTATAGAATACAGGGGTACGGCGGAGCTGTTTTTT. It encodes CASSIEYRGTAELFF.

This clone has more than one count but fewer than ten. The chain uses TRBV28 and TRBJ2-1; D call uncertain. Trimming stripped 6 bases from V and 1 base from J, with 19 bases between. Germline lookup yields CDR1 MDHEN and CDR2 SYDVKM. The CDR3 contains 17 residues. CDR3 loop: CASRRQGRPRSYNEQFF. DNA of the CDR3: TGTGCCAGCAGGCGCCAAGGAAGGCCAAGATCCTACAATGAGCAGTTCTTC.

By proportion, this clone is medium-sized. The chain links TRBV12-3 or TRBV12-4 to TRBJ2-2, with 9 bases aligning to TRBD2. There are 17 residues in the CDR3. J lost 4 bases, V lost 7 bases, and 13 bases had no gene match. The CDR3 DNA is TGTGCCAGCACGGGGTACAGACTAGCGGCGATCACCGGGGAGCTGTTTTTT. Translation: CASTGYRLAAITGELFF.

Notes on this clone: A much more abundant neighbour one base away suggests this may be a read error. The V and J genes are TRBV15 and TRBJ1-4; D remains ambiguous. Trimming took off 0 bases at V and 6 bases at J, with 5 bases between the two ends. Germline values: CDR1 LNHNV, CDR2 YYDKDF (reference sequence). The CDR3 extends over 13 amino acids. The CDR3 region is CATSRDSYEKLFF. CDR3 coding DNA: TGTGCCACCAGCAGAGATTCCTATGAAAAACTGTTTTTT.

This clone was observed a single time. A much more abundant neighbour one base away suggests this may be a read error. J is TRBJ2-5 and V is TRBV9, with D unclear. Germline V lookup: CDR1 SGDLS, CDR2 YYNGEE. Trimming shortened V by 4 bases and J by 8 bases, and 15 bases separated the two germline ends. The CDR3 covers 13 residues. The CDR3 nucleotides read TGTGCCAGCAGCCCCCCAGTTGGAGATACCCAGTACTTC. Its translation is CASSPPVGDTQYF.

The chain has TRBV4-1 and TRBJ2-2; the D call may be TRBD1 or TRBD2 (5 bases each). V lost 4 bases and J lost 5, with 17 bases in between. Per the germline V gene, CDR1 is MGHRA and CDR2 is YSYEKL. The length of the CDR3 is 16 residues. This CDR3 reads CASSLPRDGPTGELFF. DNA for the CDR3: TGCGCCAGCAGCCTACCTCGGGACGGGCCTACCGGGGAGCTGTTTTTT.

In regard to this clone: This may be a read error, as it is one base from a much larger clone. CDR3 protein: CASSERGGDTQYF. The CDR3 coding sequence is TGCGCCAGCAGCGAAAGGGGTGGAGATACGCAGTATTTT. The chain joins TRBV5-1 to TRBJ2-3, with D tentatively TRBD1 (5 bases). The germline V and J ends were trimmed by 4 bases and 5 bases, with 11 bases remaining between them. This CDR3 region has 13 residues. Germline-derived CDR1 and CDR2 are SGHRS and YFSETQ.

This clone was detected many times. The chain carries TRBV28 and TRBJ2-5; no clear D. This CDR3 contains 13 residues. Germline V gene lookup returns CDR1 MDHEN and CDR2 SYDVKM. Trimming cost V 4 bases and J 5 bases, with 11 bases left between them. CDR3 sequence reads: CASSSSTWETQYF. The CDR3 bases are TGTGCCAGCAGTTCCTCGACCTGGGAGACCCAGTACTTC.

A note on this clone: Just one base apart from a much larger clone, this may be a read error. V gene TRBV5-4 combines with J gene TRBJ2-6; D is uncertain. Germline CDR1 reads SGHNT; CDR2 reads YYREEE (reference sequence). The V gene lost 2 bases and the J gene lost 1 base, with 13 bases spanning the gap. The CDR3 is made up of 17 amino acids. The DNA of the CDR3 is TGTGCCAGCAGCTTTCGGGTACAGCCGTCTGGGGCCAACGTCCTGACTTTC. Translation gives CASSFRVQPSGANVLTF.

The chain has TRBV6-1 and TRBJ2-7; TRBD2 aligns across 14 bases. Germline lookup yields CDR1 MNHNS and CDR2 SASEGT. The CDR3 totals 16 residues. V gave up 5 bases and J gave up 7 bases; unmatched junction bases: 10. CDR3 sequence: CASSPRLAGGSGEQYF. In nucleotides, the CDR3 is TGTGCCAGCAGTCCCCGACTAGCGGGAGGGTCGGGGGAGCAGTACTTC.

This clone was seen many times. This chain links TRBV6-1 with TRBJ1-5, with 12 bases lining up with TRBD1. The CDR3 extends over 15 amino acids. Trimming cost V 5 bases and J 6 bases; bases outside gene matches: 5. Germline CDR1 and CDR2: MNHNS and SASEGT. The CDR3 region is CASSPGTGGGQPQHF. The CDR3 DNA reads TGTGCCAGCAGTCCCGGGACAGGGGGCGGTCAGCCCCAGCATTTT.

This clone was counted many times. The chain recombines TRBV11-3 with TRBJ2-1, with a tentative D call TRBD2 (6 bases). There are 13 residues in the CDR3. Trimming removed 3 bases at V and 6 bases at J, with 9 bases between. The germline gives CDR1 SGHNT, CDR2 YENEEA. The CDR3 region is CASSFMEGNEQFF. CDR3 nucleotides: TGTGCCAGCAGCTTCATGGAGGGCAATGAGCAGTTCTTC. Filled out from reference TRBV11-3 and TRBJ2-1, the complete variable domain reads EAGVVQSPRYKIIEKKQPVAFWCNPISGHNTLYWYLQNLGQGPELLIRYENEEAVDDSQLPKDRFSAERLKGVDSTLKIQPAELGDSAVYLCASSFMEGNEQFFGPGTRLTVL.

This clone was recorded at least ten times. The chain uses TRBV5-6 and TRBJ1-1, with a weak D call TRBD1 (5 bases). Trimming pared 0 bases from V and 6 bases from J, leaving 15 bases between. This CDR3 contains 15 residues. Germline V gene lookup returns CDR1 SGHDT and CDR2 YYEEEE. Here the CDR3 DNA reads TGTGCCAGCAGCTTGGTCGGGACCCAACGCTCTGAAGCTTTCTTT. Amino acid sequence: CASSLVGTQRSEAFF. Based on the CDR3 plus reference TRBV5-6 and TRBJ1-1, the full variable domain is DAGVTQSPTHLIKTRGQQVTLRCSPKSGHDTVSWYQQALGQGPQFIFQYYEEEERQRGNFPDRFSGHQFPNYSSELNVNALLLGDSALYLCASSLVGTQRSEAFFGQGTRLTVV.

Worth noting for this clone: Germline is not matched at one junction end, which may reflect a read error. CDR3 loop: CARSYQRGEGQPQHF. The CDR3 DNA reads as TGTGCCAGAAGTTACCAGCGAGGGGAGGGTCAGCCCCAGCATTTT. The chain recombines TRBV28 with TRBJ1-5, with D possibly matching TRBD1 (5 bases). This CDR3 spans 15 amino acids. From germline, CDR1 is MDHEN and CDR2 SYDVKM.

This clone occurred many times. The rearrangement joins TRBV20-1 to TRBJ2-4, with D unclear. With 2 bases removed from V and 10 bases from J, the gap between germline ends came to 30 bases. Germline V gene data show CDR1 as DFQATT and CDR2 as SNEGSKA (reference sequence). This CDR3 comprises 18 residues. CDR3 DNA: TGCAGTGCTAGAATGCCACCGAAGTGGGCTGATCATTCGTTTATTCAGTACTTC. As protein: CSARMPPKWADHSFIQYF.

Comment on this clone: A much more abundant neighbour one base away suggests this may be a read error. The rearrangement links TRBV7-3 to TRBJ2-5; D perhaps matches TRBD2 (5 bases). Germline lookup yields CDR1 SGHTA and CDR2 FQGTGA. Trimming stripped 2 bases from V and 5 bases from J, with 15 bases between. The CDR3 has 15 residues. CDR3 loop: CASSLVPSWAETQYF. CDR3 nucleotide sequence: TGTGCCAGCAGCTTAGTGCCTAGCTGGGCGGAGACCCAGTACTTC. The complete variable domain, with remaining parts taken from reference TRBV7-3 and TRBJ2-5, reads GAGVSQTPSNKVTEKGKYVELRCDPISGHTALYWYRQSLGQGPEFLIYFQGTGAADDSGLPNDRFFAVRPEGSVSTLKIQRTERGDSAVYLCASSLVPSWAETQYFGPGTRLLVL.

This clone was detected a few times. A read error may account for a junction end that differs from germline. The genes are TRBV7-8 and TRBJ2-7; TRBD2 is a possible D gene (5 bases). The CDR3 length is 11 residues. The germline V gene encodes CDR1 SGHVS and CDR2 FQNEAQ. CDR3 nucleotides: TGTGCCAGCAGCTTCTCGGGGAAAGCCCACTTC. Translated, it gives CASSFSGKAHF.

The CDR3 bases are TGTGCCTTCAGGGTGAGGCGACATCCCCAGCATTTT. Amino acids: CAFRVRRHPQHF. This chain links TRBV28 with TRBJ1-5; D may be TRBD1 (5 bases). The CDR3 consists of 12 residues. V was trimmed by 11 bases and J by 10 bases, leaving 18 bases between them. In germline, CDR1 is MDHEN, CDR2 SYDVKM.

This clone came up a few times. A much larger clonotype is one base distant, so this may be a read error. V is TRBV28 and J is TRBJ2-5, with D possibly being TRBD1 (6 bases). Germline V gene data show CDR1 as MDHEN and CDR2 as SYDVKM. V was shortened by 7 bases and J by 4 bases, with 19 bases between the two germline ends. The length of the CDR3 is 15 residues. The CDR3 bases are TGTGCCAGCAACCCGTCCGCAGGGGTGGGAGAGACCCAGTACTTC. This encodes CASNPSAGVGETQYF.

This clone was picked up many times. A read error may explain this, as a much larger clone is one base away. This sample includes further DNA sequences coding for the same CDR3. The chain carries TRBV28 and TRBJ1-1, with D uncertain. CDR1 and CDR2 (germline): MDHEN, SYDVKM. This CDR3 has 13 residues. Trimming removed 2 bases from V and 7 bases from J, with 11 bases in between. The CDR3 DNA is TGTGCCAGCAGTTTAACGATCTTTGGTGAAGCTTTCTTT. It codes for CASSLTIFGEAFF.

This chain links TRBV18 with TRBJ2-7, with D hard to call. CDR3 length equals 11 residues. The germline CDR1 and CDR2 sequences are KGHSH and LQKENI. The V end lost 5 bases, the J end lost 0 bases, and 2 bases lay between the germline ends. The CDR3 spells CASSNSYEQYF. The CDR3 DNA sequence: TGTGCCAGCTCAAACTCCTACGAGCAGTACTTC.

Ten or more counts support this clone. J is TRBJ1-4 and V is TRBV5-1, with D maybe TRBD1 (6 bases). There are 17 residues in the CDR3. Germline CDR1 reads SGHRS; CDR2 reads YFSETQ. The V gene lost 1 base and the J gene lost 0 bases, with 13 bases spanning the gap. CDR3 in amino acids: CASSLTGNPATNEKLFF. Here the CDR3 DNA reads TGCGCCAGCAGCTTGACAGGGAACCCAGCAACTAATGAAAAACTGTTTTTT. Combining the CDR3 with reference TRBV5-1 and TRBJ1-4 gives the whole variable domain KAGVTQTPRYLIKTRGQQVTLSCSPISGHRSVSWYQQTPGQGLQFLFEYFSETQRNKGNFPGRFSGRQFSNSRSEMNVSTLELGDSALYLCASSLTGNPATNEKLFFGSGTQLSVL.

The sample holds one count of this clone. The chain recombines TRBV4-2 with TRBJ2-7; weak D call: TRBD1 (6 bases). Germline V lookup: CDR1 LGHNA, CDR2 YNFKEQ. The V end was cut by 4 bases, the J end by 7 bases, with 17 bases between. This CDR3 spans 14 amino acids. CDR3 loop: CASSPGGFGAEQYF. DNA of the CDR3: TGTGCCAGCAGCCCTGGGGGCTTTGGGGCGGAGCAGTACTTC.

The chain carries TRBV4-2 and TRBJ1-2; D gene unclear. The CDR3 has 13 residues. Trimming removed 1 base from V and 5 bases from J, with 8 bases in between. From germline, CDR1 is LGHNA and CDR2 YNFKEQ. Here the CDR3 DNA reads TGTGCCAGCAGCCAAGGGGCCTGGTATGGCTACACCTTC. This encodes CASSQGAWYGYTF.

This clone was detected ten times or more. The chain joins TRBV29-1 to TRBJ2-2, with a weak D call TRBD2 (6 bases). This CDR3 comprises 13 residues. Germline assignment: CDR1 SQVTM and CDR2 ANQGSEA. With 4 bases removed from V and 6 bases from J, the gap between germline ends came to 12 bases. The CDR3 DNA reads as TGCAGCGTTGCGGCGGGATCGGCCGGGGAGCTGTTTTTT. This encodes CSVAAGSAGELFF.

This clone occurred many times. The rearrangement links TRBV20-1 to TRBJ2-6; maybe TRBD1 (5 bases). Looked up from germline, CDR1 is DFQATT and CDR2 is SNEGSKA (reference sequence). The V and J ends lost 0 bases and 2 bases respectively, with 11 bases between them. The length of the CDR3 is 16 residues. DNA for the CDR3: TGCAGTGCTAGAGATCACTCAGGGACTGGGGCCAACGTCCTGACTTTC. It yields the protein CSARDHSGTGANVLTF.